One and the same sample provided the 20 T cell receptor beta chains below, sequenced in a study of blood T cell repertoires in COVID-19. Libraries were prepared by immunoSEQ multiplex PCR; TCRdb keeps only in-frame clonotypes and omits some of them. The data show under 250,000 clones, about 82% seen once. The sequenced material came from PBMCs or T cells enriched from blood (not recorded which). Receptors originate from a woman aged 50 to 65 with acute COVID-19.

The table lists this clone with a few counts. The chain combines TRBV7-8 with TRBJ1-1; the D is unclear. CDR1 is SGHVS, CDR2 FQNEAQ, per germline. Between the trimmed V and J ends, which lost 1 base and 4 bases, there was a span of 10 bases. The CDR3 is 14 residues long. DNA for the CDR3: TGTGCCAGCAGCTTAGAGAGGGAGACCACTGAAGCTTTCTTT. This codes for CASSLERETTEAFF. Together with reference TRBV7-8 and TRBJ1-1, the CDR3 gives the full variable domain: GAGVSQSPRYKVAKRGQDVALRCDPISGHVSLFWYQQALGQGPEFLTYFQNEAQLDKSGLPSDRFFAERPEGSVSTLKIQRTQQEDSAVYLCASSLERETTEAFFGQGTRLTVV.

V is TRBV11-2 and J is TRBJ1-2; a possible D gene is TRBD1 (6 bases). Germline CDR1 and CDR2: SGHAT and FQNNGV. V was trimmed by 5 bases and J by 8 bases, leaving 21 bases between them. This CDR3 has 15 residues. The CDR3 sequence is CASSVITTTGSGYTF. The CDR3 DNA reads TGTGCCAGCAGCGTTATCACCACTACAGGGAGCGGCTACACCTTC.

V gene TRBV7-2 combines with J gene TRBJ1-2; 8 nucleotides line up with TRBD1. The V segment lost 5 bases and the J segment 4 bases; nucleotides outside the gene matches: 12. Germline V gene lookup returns CDR1 SGHTA and CDR2 FQGNSA. The length of the CDR3 is 16 residues. The CDR3 DNA reads TGTGCCAGCAGCGCCCGACAGGGGCGCGGTACCTATGGCTACACCTTC. Protein product: CASSARQGRGTYGYTF.

This clone was seen only once. The V and J genes are TRBV19 and TRBJ1-1, with a weak D call TRBD1 (6 bases). V shed 1 base and J shed 5 bases, with 8 bases lying between them. The CDR3 is 13 amino acids. Germline V gives CDR1 LNHDA, CDR2 SQIVND (reference sequence). The CDR3 region is CASSIAGVTEAFF. The CDR3 nucleotides are TGTGCCAGTAGTATAGCAGGGGTGACTGAAGCTTTCTTT.

The chain combines TRBV4-3 with TRBJ1-1; 7 bases are shared with TRBD1. The CDR3 has 15 residues. Trimming removed 4 bases from V and 0 bases from J; junction bases left unmatched: 5. Germline V gene sequence: CDR1 LGHNA, CDR2 YSLEER. CDR3 in amino acids: CASSPGQLMNTEAFF. In DNA, the CDR3 is TGCGCCAGCAGCCCGGGACAGCTCATGAACACTGAAGCTTTCTTT.

The chain uses TRBV6-6 and TRBJ2-5; possibly TRBD1 for D (5 bases). Germline V gives CDR1 MNHNY, CDR2 SVGAGI (reference sequence). The CDR3 has 14 amino acids. The V gene lost 4 bases and the J gene lost 4 bases, with 13 bases spanning the gap. The DNA for the CDR3 is TGTGCCAGCAGTTCAACTATTCAGGGAGAGACCCAGTACTTC. Its protein product is CASSSTIQGETQYF.

This chain connects TRBV7-6 to TRBJ1-2; TRBD1 matches at 9 bases. With 1 base clipped from V and 8 bases from J, the junction kept 11 bases outside the gene matches. The CDR3 is made up of 16 amino acids. Germline V gene data show CDR1 as SGHVS and CDR2 as FNYEAQ. The CDR3 region has the DNA TGTGCCAGCAGCTTAGGGGGGGCACAGGGGGCGCGAGGCTACACCTTC. It is translated as CASSLGGAQGARGYTF.

The chain combines TRBV10-3 with TRBJ1-2, with D hard to call. CDR3 length equals 15 residues. V was clipped by 4 bases and J by 4 bases, with 16 bases between them. Germline CDR1 reads ENHRY; CDR2 reads SYGVKD. CDR3 sequence (DNA): TGTGCCATCAGTGCCCCGGGGAGGGTAATCTATGGCTACACCTTC. It translates to CAISAPGRVIYGYTF.

CDR3 nucleotides: TGTGCCAGTAGTTCCCTTTCGGGCAGGGTACGAGGTTCACCCCTCCACTTT. Encoded protein: CASSSLSGRVRGSPLHF. This chain joins TRBV19 and TRBJ1-6, with a tentative D call TRBD1 (5 bases). Germline CDR1 reads LNHDA; CDR2 reads SQIVND (reference sequence). V was shortened by 5 bases and J by 9 bases, with 23 bases between the two germline ends. The CDR3 has 17 amino acids.

The chain recombines TRBV6-5 with TRBJ1-2; TRBD1 matches 7 bases. The CDR3 covers 10 residues. Germline CDR1 is MNHEY and CDR2 is SVGAGI. V shed 8 bases, J shed 10 bases, and the junction held 4 bases outside the gene matches. For the CDR3, the DNA is TGTGCCAGCGGGACAGCCACCTACACCTTC. Its translation is CASGTATYTF.

This clone turned up a few times. This chain joins TRBV10-3 and TRBJ1-2, with unresolved D. CDR3 length: 14 residues. Trimming stripped 2 bases from V and 8 bases from J, with 15 bases between. CDR1 and CDR2 (germline): ENHRY, SYGVKD. CDR3 sequence reads: CAISEDMFASGYTF. The CDR3 coding sequence is TGTGCCATCAGTGAGGACATGTTTGCCTCCGGCTACACCTTC.

The chain has TRBV7-6 and TRBJ1-2, with 9 nucleotides matching TRBD1. The CDR3 sequence is 15 residues long. The junction had 6 bases not matched to a gene; V was cut back by 0 bases and J by 7 bases. Germline CDR1 is SGHVS and CDR2 is FNYEAQ. This CDR3 reads CASSLAVDRGGGYTF. DNA for the CDR3: TGTGCCAGCAGCTTAGCGGTGGACAGGGGCGGTGGCTACACCTTC.

This chain connects TRBV6-1 to TRBJ1-2, with 7 bases identical to TRBD1. The V gene end was trimmed by 3 bases and the J gene end by 5 bases; junction bases not matched to a gene: 6. This CDR3 is built from 14 residues. Germline CDR1 is MNHNS and CDR2 is SASEGT. CDR3 amino acids: CASSEDRSGYGYTF. The CDR3 nucleotides are TGTGCCAGCAGTGAGGACAGGTCGGGATATGGCTACACCTTC.

V and J are TRBV6-6 and TRBJ1-1, with 10 bases that match TRBD1. The trim removed 0 bases at V and 4 bases at J, leaving 2 bases unmatched. This CDR3 has 15 residues. Germline V gene sequence: CDR1 MNHNY, CDR2 SVGAGI (reference sequence). The CDR3 bases are TGTGCCAGCAGTTACTCGGGACAGGGGTTCACTGAAGCTTTCTTT. Translated, it gives CASSYSGQGFTEAFF.

The chain carries TRBV12-3 or TRBV12-4 and TRBJ1-1; D is uncertain. CDR3 length: 11 amino acids. V lost 1 base and J lost 11, with 8 bases in between. CDR3 loop: CASSLGRGAFF. The CDR3 DNA follows: TGTGCCAGCAGTTTAGGACGCGGGGCTTTCTTT.

A remark on this clone: At one of its ends the junction is not consistent with the germline gene, which may arise from a read error. The V gene is TRBV7-2, the J gene TRBJ1-1; 7 bases agree with TRBD1. CDR3 length: 16 residues. Germline V gene sequence: CDR1 SGHTA, CDR2 FQGNSA. Here the CDR3 DNA reads TGTGCCAGCAGCAAGACAGGGTTTGGATTGAAGACTGAAGCTTTCTTT. Protein: CASSKTGFGLKTEAFF.

The CDR3 sequence is CASSSGQLGEQYF. The CDR3, as DNA: TGTGCCAGCAGTAGCGGACAGTTAGGGGAGCAGTACTTC. The chain is built from TRBV6-2 or TRBV6-3 and TRBJ2-7, with D tentatively TRBD1 (6 bases). In germline, CDR1 is MNHEY, CDR2 SVGEGT. Trimming shortened V by 5 bases and J by 7 bases, and 15 bases separated the two germline ends. This CDR3 comprises 13 residues.

This clone has more than one count but fewer than ten. The chain has TRBV2 and TRBJ2-1; 11 bases map to TRBD2. The length of the CDR3 is 16 residues. Trimming at V came to 6 bases and at J to 4 bases, leaving 8 bases not matched to a gene. The germline CDR1 and CDR2 sequences are SNHLY and FYNNEI. The CDR3 sequence: CASSNLLAGEYNEQFF. Here the CDR3 DNA reads TGTGCCAGCAGCAACCTACTAGCGGGGGAATACAATGAGCAGTTCTTC.

V usage is TRBV5-4 and J usage is TRBJ1-1, with 7 nucleotides matching TRBD1. This CDR3 is built from 14 residues. The J segment lost 7 bases and the V segment lost 4 bases, leaving 10 bases of the junction unmatched. CDR1 and CDR2 (germline): SGHNT, YYREEE (reference sequence). In DNA, the CDR3 is TGTGCCAGCAGCCATTGGGATGACAGGGTTGAAGCTTTCTTT. It is translated as CASSHWDDRVEAFF.

The rearrangement joins TRBV4-3 to TRBJ1-4, with 7 bases identical to TRBD1. In germline, CDR1 is LGHNA, CDR2 YSLEER. V lost 0 bases and J lost 4; bases outside the gene matches: 2. This CDR3 spans 15 amino acids. The CDR3 reads CASSQEDRVNEKLFF. CDR3 DNA sequence: TGCGCCAGCAGCCAAGAAGACAGGGTTAATGAAAAACTGTTTTTT.